The T cell receptor (beta chain) under discussion was sequenced for a study of cytotoxic CD8 clonotypes in ibrutinib-treated CLL. Study at large: Samples yielded averages of some 250,000 productive templates and tens of thousands of productive rearrangements. Study results and limitations: The clonality went up when patients responded to ibrutinib and dropped back toward baseline at progression.

Note on this clone: Its specificity is unknown.

Per the germline V gene, CDR1 is MNHEY and CDR2 is SVGAGI. The CDR3 is 14 residues long. V shed 7 bases and J shed 4 bases, with 13 bases lying between them. The data were produced by immunoSEQ multiplex PCR, yet TCRdb's version contains in-frame clones alone and is incomplete. The data contain about 130,000 clones, over 75% of them singletons. The clonotype originates from a human donor with chronic lymphocytic leukemia. V is TRBV6-5 and J is TRBJ2-2; tentative D call: TRBD2 (5 bases). This specimen consisted of PBMCs, obtained after 24 months of ibrutinib treatment. The DNA of the CDR3 is TGTGCCAGCATCGGTCAGCGGTCCACCGGGGAGCTGTTTTTT. The encoded protein is CASIGQRSTGELFF.